This T cell receptor (beta chain) was obtained from a study of Graves' ophthalmopathy and Graves' hyperthyroidism. General study findings and limits: Clonotypes were expanded in thyroid at above 0.001 frequency, and most also appeared in blood.

Notes on this clonotype: No antigen is known for it.

Trimming left V 5 bases short and J 9 bases short, with 22 bases between. The CDR3 is 15 amino acids. The germline gives CDR1 MDHEN, CDR2 SYDVKM. No ophthalmopathy within 18 months of follow-up signified stable hyperthyroidism. Hyperthyroidism patients had new diagnoses, durations under 2 months, and ages of 18 to 65. PBMCs came from less than 13 ml of fresh peripheral blood. Using RNA transcripts, the TCR beta CDR3 regions were amplified. HTBI-primed first-round RT-PCR preceded second-round multiplex PCR. TCRdb fed the multiplex PCR reads into MiXCR, producing one record per CDR3 protein. The data show roughly 400,000 distinct CDR3 sequences, about 18% seen once.

The chain uses TRBV28 and TRBJ2-5, with D unresolved. The sequencing sample was made of peripheral blood. The origin of this receptor is an adult woman with stable Graves' hyperthyroidism. Here the CDR3 DNA reads TGTGCCAGCAGTCCCAAACCCCGGGCCCCCCGTGCCCAGTACTTC. The encoded protein is CASSPKPRAPRAQYF.